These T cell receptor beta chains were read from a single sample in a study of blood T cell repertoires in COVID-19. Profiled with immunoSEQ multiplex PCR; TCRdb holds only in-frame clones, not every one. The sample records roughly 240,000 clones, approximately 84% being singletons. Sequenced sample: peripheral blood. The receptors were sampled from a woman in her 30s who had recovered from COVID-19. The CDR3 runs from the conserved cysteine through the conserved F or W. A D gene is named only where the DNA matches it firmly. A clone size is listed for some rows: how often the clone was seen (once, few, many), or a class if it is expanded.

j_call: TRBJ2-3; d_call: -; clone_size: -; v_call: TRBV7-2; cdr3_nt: TGTGCCAGCAGCTTTTGGGTGGGCACAACTAGCACAGATACGCAGTATTTT; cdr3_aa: CASSFWVGTTSTDTQYF
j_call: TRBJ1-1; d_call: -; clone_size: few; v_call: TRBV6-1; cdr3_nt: TGTGCCAGCAGTGAATCGGTTAGCAAGCCTGAAGCTTTCTTT; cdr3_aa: CASSESVSKPEAFF
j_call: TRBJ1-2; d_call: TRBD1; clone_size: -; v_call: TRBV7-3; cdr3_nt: TGTGCCAGCAGCTTGTCGACAGGGGACGGCTACACCTTC; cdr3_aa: CASSLSTGDGYTF
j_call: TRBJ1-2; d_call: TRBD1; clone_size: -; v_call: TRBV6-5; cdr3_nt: TGTGCCAGCAGTTGGGGACAGGGTTCTAACTATGGCTACACCTTC; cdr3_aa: CASSWGQGSNYGYTF
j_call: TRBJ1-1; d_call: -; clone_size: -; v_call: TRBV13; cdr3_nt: TGTGCCAGCAGCCCCGACTTTACAGGGAACACTGAAGCTTTCTTT; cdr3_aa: CASSPDFTGNTEAFF
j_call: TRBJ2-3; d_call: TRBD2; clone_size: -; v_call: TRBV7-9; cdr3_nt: TGTGCCAGCAGCTTATCTAGCGGGGTGTCCACAGATACGCAGTATTTT; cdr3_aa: CASSLSSGVSTDTQYF
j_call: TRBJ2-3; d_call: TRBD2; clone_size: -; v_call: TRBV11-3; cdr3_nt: TGTGCCAGCAGCTTAGAAGCGGGGGGCGGATTTAGCACAGATACGCAGTATTTT; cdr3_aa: CASSLEAGGGFSTDTQYF
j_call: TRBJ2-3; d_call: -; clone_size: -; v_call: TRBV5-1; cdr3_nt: TGCGCCAGCAGCTCCGACAGGTCAGATACGCAGTATTTT; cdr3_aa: CASSSDRSDTQYF
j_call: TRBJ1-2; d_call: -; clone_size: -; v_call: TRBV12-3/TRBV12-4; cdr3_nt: TGTGCCAGCAGTCCCCGTCCAGGAGGGGGCTACACCTTC; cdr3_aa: CASSPRPGGGYTF
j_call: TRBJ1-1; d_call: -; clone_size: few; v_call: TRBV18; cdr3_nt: TGTGCCAGCTCACCACGGGAGAGCATGAACACTGAAGCTTTCTTT; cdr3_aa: CASSPRESMNTEAFF
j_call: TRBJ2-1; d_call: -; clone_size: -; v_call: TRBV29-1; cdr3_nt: TGCAGCGTCCCCCTAAGGAGGATCGATGAGCAGTTCTTC; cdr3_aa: CSVPLRRIDEQFF
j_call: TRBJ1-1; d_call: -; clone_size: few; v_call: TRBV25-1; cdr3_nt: TGTGCCAGCAGTGACGCAGGGCGGGGGTACACTGAAGCTTTCTTT; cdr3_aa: CASSDAGRGYTEAFF
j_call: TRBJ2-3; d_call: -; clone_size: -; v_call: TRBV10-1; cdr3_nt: TGCGCCAGCAGTGGTTGGGCCACAGATACGCAGTATTTT; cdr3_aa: CASSGWATDTQYF
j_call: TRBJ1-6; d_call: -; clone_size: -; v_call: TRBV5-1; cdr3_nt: TGCGCCAGCAGCTTGGCCCTGGCCAGGTTGGATTCACCCCTCCACTTT; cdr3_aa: CASSLALARLDSPLHF
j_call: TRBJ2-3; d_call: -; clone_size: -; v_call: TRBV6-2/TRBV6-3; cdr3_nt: TGTGCCAGCAGTTACTTGGTACCGGCAGATACGCAGTATTTT; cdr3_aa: CASSYLVPADTQYF
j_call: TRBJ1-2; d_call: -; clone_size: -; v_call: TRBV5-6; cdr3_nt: TGTGCCAGCAGCAGAGGGAGAAACTATGGCTACACCTTC; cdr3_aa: CASSRGRNYGYTF
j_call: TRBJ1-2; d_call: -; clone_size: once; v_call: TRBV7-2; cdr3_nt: TGTGCCAGCAGCTCAAACACAGGCAACAAATTATATGGCTACACCTTC; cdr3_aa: CASSSNTGNKLYGYTF
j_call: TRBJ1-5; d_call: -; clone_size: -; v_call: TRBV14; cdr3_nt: TGTGCCAGCAGCCAAGATGGGTCAGGTAGCAATCAGCCCCAGCATTTT; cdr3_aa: CASSQDGSGSNQPQHF
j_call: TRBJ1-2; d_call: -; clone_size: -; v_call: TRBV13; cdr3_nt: TGTGCCAGCAGCTTACAGGGAGGGGACTATGGCTACACCTTC; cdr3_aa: CASSLQGGDYGYTF
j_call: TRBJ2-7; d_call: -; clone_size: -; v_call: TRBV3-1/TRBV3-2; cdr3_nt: TGTGCCAGCAGCCAAGATCTGGTCTCCTACCGCGAGCAGTACTTC; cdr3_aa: CASSQDLVSYREQYF
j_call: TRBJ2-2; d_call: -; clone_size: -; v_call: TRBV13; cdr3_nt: TGTGCCAGCAGCTTAGTCAGGGGAGCGAACACCGGGGAGCTGTTTTTT; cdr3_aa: CASSLVRGANTGELFF
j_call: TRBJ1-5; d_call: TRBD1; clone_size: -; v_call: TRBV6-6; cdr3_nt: TGTGCCAGCAGTCCAATATCCCGGGACAGGGGGGGCAATCAGCCCCAGCATTTT; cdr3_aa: CASSPISRDRGGNQPQHF
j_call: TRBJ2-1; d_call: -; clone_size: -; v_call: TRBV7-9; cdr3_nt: TGTGCCAGCAGCTTAGACAGGGCTTACAATGAGCAGTTCTTC; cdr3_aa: CASSLDRAYNEQFF
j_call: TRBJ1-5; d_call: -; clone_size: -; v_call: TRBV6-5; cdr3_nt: TGTGCCAGCATATCGCCTGTTACAGGGAATCAGCCCCAGCATTTT; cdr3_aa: CASISPVTGNQPQHF
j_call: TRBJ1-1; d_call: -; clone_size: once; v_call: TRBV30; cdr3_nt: TGTGCCTGGACAAGGGGTGGCCTCACTGAAGCTTTCTTT; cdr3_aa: CAWTRGGLTEAFF
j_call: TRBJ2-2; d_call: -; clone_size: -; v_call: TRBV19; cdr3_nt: TGTGCCAGTAGATGGGGACTGAACACCGGGGAGCTGTTTTTT; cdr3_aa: CASRWGLNTGELFF
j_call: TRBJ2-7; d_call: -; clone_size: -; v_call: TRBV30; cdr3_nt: TGTGCCTCCGCCCTTTTTAGGGGCGAGCAGTACTTC; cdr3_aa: CASALFRGEQYF
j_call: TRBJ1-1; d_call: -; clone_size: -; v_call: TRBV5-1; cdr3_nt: TGCGCCAGCAGCTTGGTGGGAGGGGAGAACACTGAAGCTTTCTTT; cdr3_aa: CASSLVGGENTEAFF
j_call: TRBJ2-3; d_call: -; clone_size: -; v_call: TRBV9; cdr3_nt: TGTGCCAGCAGTGCAACAGGAGGGGATACGCAGTATTTT; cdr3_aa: CASSATGGDTQYF
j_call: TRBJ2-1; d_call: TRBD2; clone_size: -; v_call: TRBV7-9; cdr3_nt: TGTGCCAGCAGCTCTTTGGCGGGGGGCAACAATGAGCAGTTCTTC; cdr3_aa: CASSSLAGGNNEQFF
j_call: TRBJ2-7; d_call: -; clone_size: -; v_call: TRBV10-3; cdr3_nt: TGTGCCATCAGTGAGCCAGCAGGAGCCAGCGGAAGGAGCTCCTACGAGCAGTACTTC; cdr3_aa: CAISEPAGASGRSSYEQYF
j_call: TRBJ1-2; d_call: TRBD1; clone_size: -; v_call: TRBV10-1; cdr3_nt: TGCGCCAGCACGCGCACAGCCGGGACAGGGGATACCTATGGCTACACCTTC; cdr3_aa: CASTRTAGTGDTYGYTF
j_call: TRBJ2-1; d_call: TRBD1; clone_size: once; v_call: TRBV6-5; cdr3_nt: TGTGCCAGCAGGGCCGGGACAGGGGGGGAGTTCTTC; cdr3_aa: CASRAGTGGEFF
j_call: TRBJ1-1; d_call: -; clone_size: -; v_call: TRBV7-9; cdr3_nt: TGTGCCAGCAGCTTACAGGGAATGAACACTGAAGCTTTCTTT; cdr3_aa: CASSLQGMNTEAFF
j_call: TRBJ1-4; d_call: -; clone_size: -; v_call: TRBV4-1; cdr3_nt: TGCGCCAGCAGCCCCCGGGGACTAGCAACTAATGAAAAACTGTTTTTT; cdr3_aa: CASSPRGLATNEKLFF
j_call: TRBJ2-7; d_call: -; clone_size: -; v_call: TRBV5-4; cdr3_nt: TGTGCCAGCAGCATCACCGGTATTAGCGTCTACGAGCAGTACTTC; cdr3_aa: CASSITGISVYEQYF
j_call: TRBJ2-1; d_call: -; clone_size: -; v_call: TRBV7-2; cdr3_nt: TGTGCCAGCAGGGCCGGACAGCGGTATGAGCAGTTCTTC; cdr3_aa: CASRAGQRYEQFF
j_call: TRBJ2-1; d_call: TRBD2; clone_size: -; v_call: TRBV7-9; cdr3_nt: TGTGCCAGCAGAAGGTCTAGCGGGGTAAAAAGCAATGAGCAGTTCTTC; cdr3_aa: CASRRSSGVKSNEQFF
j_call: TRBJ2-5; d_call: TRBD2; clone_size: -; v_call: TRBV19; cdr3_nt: TGTGCCAGCACCGCGGGGGTGGGAGGTGAGACCCAGTACTTC; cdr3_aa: CASTAGVGGETQYF
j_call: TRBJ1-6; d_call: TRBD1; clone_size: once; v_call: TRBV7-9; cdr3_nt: TGTGCCAGCAGCTTCGGGACAGCAAATTCACCCCTCCACTTT; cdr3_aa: CASSFGTANSPLHF
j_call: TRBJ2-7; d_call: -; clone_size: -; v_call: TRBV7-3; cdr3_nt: TGTGCCAGCAGCGCCTACCCGGGTTACGAGCAGTACTTC; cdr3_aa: CASSAYPGYEQYF
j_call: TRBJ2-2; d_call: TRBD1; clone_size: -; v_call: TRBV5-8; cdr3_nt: TGTGCCAGCACCCTGCCCCCCGGGACAGCGAACACCGGGGAGCTGTTTTTT; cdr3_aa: CASTLPPGTANTGELFF
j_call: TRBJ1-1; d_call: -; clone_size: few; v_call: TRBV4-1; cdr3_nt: TGCGCCAGCAGCGGCCGGACAGAGAACACTGAAGCTTTCTTT; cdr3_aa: CASSGRTENTEAFF
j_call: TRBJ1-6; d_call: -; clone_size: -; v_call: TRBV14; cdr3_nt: TGTGCCAGCAGCCTCCGACTTGCTAATTCACCCCTCCACTTT; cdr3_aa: CASSLRLANSPLHF
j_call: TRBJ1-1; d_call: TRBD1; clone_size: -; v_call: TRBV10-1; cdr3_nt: TGCGCCAGCAGTGAGAAGGGACAGGCCAGGGGATACACTGAAGCTTTCTTT; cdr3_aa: CASSEKGQARGYTEAFF
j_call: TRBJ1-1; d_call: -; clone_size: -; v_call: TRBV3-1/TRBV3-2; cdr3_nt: TGTGCCAGCAGCCAAGATACTGGAACTATGAACACTGAAGCTTTCTTT; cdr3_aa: CASSQDTGTMNTEAFF
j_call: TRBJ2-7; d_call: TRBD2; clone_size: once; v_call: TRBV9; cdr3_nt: TGTGCCAGCAGCGTAGAATCTAGCGGGGCCCACGAGCAGTACTTC; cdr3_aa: CASSVESSGAHEQYF
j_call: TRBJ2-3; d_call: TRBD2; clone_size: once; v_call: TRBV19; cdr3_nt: TGTGCCAGTAGTATTAGTAGCGGGGCTTATACGCAGTATTTT; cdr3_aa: CASSISSGAYTQYF
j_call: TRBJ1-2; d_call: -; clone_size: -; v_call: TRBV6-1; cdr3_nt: TGTGCCAGCAGTGAAAGGGGAGGGTTCGGTGGCTATGGCTACACCTTC; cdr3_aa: CASSERGGFGGYGYTF
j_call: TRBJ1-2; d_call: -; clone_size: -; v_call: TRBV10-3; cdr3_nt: TGTGCCATCAGTGATATTATAGGGGACTATGGCTACACCTTC; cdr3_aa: CAISDIIGDYGYTF
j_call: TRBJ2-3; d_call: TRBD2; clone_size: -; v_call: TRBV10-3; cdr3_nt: TGTGCCATCAGTGGACTAGCGGGGAGGACCAGCACAGATACGCAGTATTTT; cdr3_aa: CAISGLAGRTSTDTQYF
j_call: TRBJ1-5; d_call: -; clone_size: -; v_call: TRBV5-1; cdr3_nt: TGCGCCAGCAGCTTGGATTTTCGTCAGCCCCAGCATTTT; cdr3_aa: CASSLDFRQPQHF
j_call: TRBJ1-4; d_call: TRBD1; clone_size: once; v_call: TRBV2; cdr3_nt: TGTGCCAGCAGCCGACAGGGCATTGGGGCAACTAATGAAAAACTGTTTTTT; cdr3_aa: CASSRQGIGATNEKLFF
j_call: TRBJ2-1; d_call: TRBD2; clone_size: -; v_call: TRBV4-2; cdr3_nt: TGTGCCAGCAGCAGGAAAACCGGGACTAGCTCAGATGAGCAGTTCTTC; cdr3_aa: CASSRKTGTSSDEQFF
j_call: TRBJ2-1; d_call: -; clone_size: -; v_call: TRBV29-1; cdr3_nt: TGCAGCGTTAGTACTTACAATGAGCAGTTCTTC; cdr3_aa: CSVSTYNEQFF
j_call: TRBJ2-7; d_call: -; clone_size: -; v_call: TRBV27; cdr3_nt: TGTGCCAGCAGTTTAGGGCAGCACTACGAGCAGTACTTC; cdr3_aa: CASSLGQHYEQYF
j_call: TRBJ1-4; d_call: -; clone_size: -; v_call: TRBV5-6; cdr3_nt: TGTGCCAGCAGCTTGGCCCTCAGGATGGATGAAAAACTGTTTTTT; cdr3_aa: CASSLALRMDEKLFF
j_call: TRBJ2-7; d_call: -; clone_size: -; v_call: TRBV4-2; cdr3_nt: TGTGCCAGCAGCCAATTATTGGACGGACAAGGCTTCTACGAGCAGTACTTC; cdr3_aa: CASSQLLDGQGFYEQYF
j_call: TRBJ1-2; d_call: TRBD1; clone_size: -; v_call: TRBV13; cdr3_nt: TGTGCCAGCAGCTCCCGAACCGACAGGGGTGATGGCTACACCTTC; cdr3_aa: CASSSRTDRGDGYTF